This TCR beta chain derives from a study of shared clonotypes between healthy human individuals. Across the whole study: Each donor's CD4 naive and CD4 memory cells filled three plates apiece, CD8 naive two, and CD8 memory one.

Study-level findings and limits: Clonotypes not shared had lower generation probabilities than those common to all four donors.

Sequencing was performed with immunoSEQ multiplex PCR; in TCRdb, only in-frame clones are kept and a portion is missing. Seen here are more than 1.2 million clones, approximately 98.5% observed once, and the top ten hold around 0.38%. Comments on this clone: Its antigen is unidentified.

CDR1 is SGHRS, CDR2 YFSETQ, per germline. Trimming removed 4 bases from V and 3 bases from J, with 13 bases in between. The CDR3 loop spans 14 amino acids. The source material was naive CD4+ T cells sorted from blood. As to subset: CD45RA+ positively selected. The chain carries TRBV5-1 and TRBJ1-2; perhaps TRBD1 as D (5 bases). This TCR was recovered from a man aged 25-45 years in good health. CDR3 in amino acids: CASSLTGTDYGYTF. The CDR3 DNA is TGCGCCAGCAGCCTAACCGGGACCGACTATGGCTACACCTTC.